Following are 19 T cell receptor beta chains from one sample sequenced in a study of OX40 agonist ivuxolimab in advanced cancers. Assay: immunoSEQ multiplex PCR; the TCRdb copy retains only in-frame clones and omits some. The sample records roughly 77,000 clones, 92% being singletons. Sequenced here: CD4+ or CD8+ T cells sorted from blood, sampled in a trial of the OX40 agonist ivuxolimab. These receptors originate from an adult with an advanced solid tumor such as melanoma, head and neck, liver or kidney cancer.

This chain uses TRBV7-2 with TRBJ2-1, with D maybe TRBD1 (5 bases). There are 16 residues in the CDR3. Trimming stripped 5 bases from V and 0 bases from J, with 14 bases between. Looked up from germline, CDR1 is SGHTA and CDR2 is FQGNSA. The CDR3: CASSPWGGDSYNEQFF. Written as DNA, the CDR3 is TGTGCCAGCAGCCCCTGGGGCGGAGACTCCTACAATGAGCAGTTCTTC.

This CDR3 is CASSQLAGARNEQFF. CDR3 sequence (DNA): TGTGCCAGCAGTCAACTAGCGGGAGCCCGCAATGAGCAGTTCTTC. This chain joins TRBV6-5 and TRBJ2-1; 11 positions agree with TRBD2. J was trimmed by 6 bases and V by 5 bases; bases with no gene match: 6. The CDR3 has 15 residues. Germline V gene data show CDR1 as MNHEY and CDR2 as SVGAGI.

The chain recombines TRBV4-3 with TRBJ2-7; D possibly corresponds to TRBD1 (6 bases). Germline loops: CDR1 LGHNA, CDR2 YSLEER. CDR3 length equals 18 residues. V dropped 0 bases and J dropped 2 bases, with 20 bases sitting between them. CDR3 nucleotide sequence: TGCGCCAGCAGCCAAGATGCGAGGACAGACAGTTCAACCTACGAGCAGTACTTC. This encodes CASSQDARTDSSTYEQYF.

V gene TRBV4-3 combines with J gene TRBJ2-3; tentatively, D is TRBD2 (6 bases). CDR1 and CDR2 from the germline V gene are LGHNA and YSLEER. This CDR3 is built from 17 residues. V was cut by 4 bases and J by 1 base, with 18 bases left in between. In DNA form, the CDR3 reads TGCGCCAGCAGCCGGGGAGCCGGCGGGGTGGGCACAGATACGCAGTATTTT. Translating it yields CASSRGAGGVGTDTQYF.

CDR3 in DNA: TGTGCCAGCAGTTACTCGGGGCCAGATAGCAATCAGCCCCAGCATTTT. It specifies CASSYSGPDSNQPQHF. The chain carries TRBV6-6 and TRBJ1-5, with D tentatively TRBD1 (5 bases). Trimming removed 0 bases from V and 0 bases from J, with 9 bases in between. The CDR3 covers 16 residues. CDR1 MNHNY and CDR2 SVGAGI come from the germline V gene (reference sequence).

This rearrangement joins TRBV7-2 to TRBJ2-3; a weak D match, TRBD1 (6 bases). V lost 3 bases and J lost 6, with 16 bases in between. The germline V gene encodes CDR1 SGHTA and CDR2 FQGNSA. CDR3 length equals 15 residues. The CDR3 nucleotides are TGTGCCAGCAGCTTGGCCAGCCAGGGGTCTGATACGCAGTATTTT. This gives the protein CASSLASQGSDTQYF.

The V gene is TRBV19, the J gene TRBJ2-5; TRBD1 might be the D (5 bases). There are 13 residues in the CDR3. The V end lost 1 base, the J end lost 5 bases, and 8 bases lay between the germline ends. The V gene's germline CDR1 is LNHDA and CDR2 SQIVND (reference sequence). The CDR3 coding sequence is TGTGCCAGTAGTATAGCCGCAGGGGAGACCCAGTACTTC. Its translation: CASSIAAGETQYF.

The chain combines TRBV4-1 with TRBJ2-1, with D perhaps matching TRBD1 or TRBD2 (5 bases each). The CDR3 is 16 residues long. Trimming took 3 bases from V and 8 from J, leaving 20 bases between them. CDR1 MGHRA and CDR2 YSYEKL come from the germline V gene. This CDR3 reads CASSQGTRGSDDEQFF. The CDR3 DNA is TGCGCCAGCAGCCAGGGGACCCGAGGGAGTGACGATGAGCAGTTCTTC.

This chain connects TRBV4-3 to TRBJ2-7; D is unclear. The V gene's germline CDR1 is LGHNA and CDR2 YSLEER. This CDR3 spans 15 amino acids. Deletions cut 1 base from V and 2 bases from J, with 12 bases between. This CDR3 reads CASSQARLAPYEQYF. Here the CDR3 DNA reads TGCGCCAGCAGCCAAGCGCGCCTTGCCCCCTACGAGCAGTACTTC.

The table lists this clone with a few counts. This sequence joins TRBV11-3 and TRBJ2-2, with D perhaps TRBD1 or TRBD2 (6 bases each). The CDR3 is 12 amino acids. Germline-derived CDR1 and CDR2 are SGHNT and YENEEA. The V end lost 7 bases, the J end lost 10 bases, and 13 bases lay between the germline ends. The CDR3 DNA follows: TGTGCCAGCACCGAGGGGGGAGAGGAGCTGTTTTTT. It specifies CASTEGGEELFF.

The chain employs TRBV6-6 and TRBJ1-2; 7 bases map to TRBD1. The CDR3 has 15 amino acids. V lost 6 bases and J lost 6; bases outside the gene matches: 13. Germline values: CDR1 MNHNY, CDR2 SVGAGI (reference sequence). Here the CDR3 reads CASRRDRAPENGYTF. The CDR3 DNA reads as TGTGCCAGCAGACGCGACAGGGCCCCGGAAAATGGCTACACCTTC.

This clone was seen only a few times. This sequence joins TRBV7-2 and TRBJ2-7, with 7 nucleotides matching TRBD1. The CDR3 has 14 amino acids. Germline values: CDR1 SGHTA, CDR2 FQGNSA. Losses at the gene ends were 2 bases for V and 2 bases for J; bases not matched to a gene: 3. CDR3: CASSLRQGAYEQYF. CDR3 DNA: TGTGCCAGCAGCTTAAGACAGGGTGCCTACGAGCAGTACTTC.

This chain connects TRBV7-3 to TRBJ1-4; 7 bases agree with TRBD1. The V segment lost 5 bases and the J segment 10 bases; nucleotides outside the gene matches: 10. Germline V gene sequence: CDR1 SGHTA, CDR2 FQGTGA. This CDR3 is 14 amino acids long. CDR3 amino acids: CASSRNRGPTKLFF. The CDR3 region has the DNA TGTGCCAGCAGCCGGAACAGGGGACCTACAAAACTGTTTTTT.

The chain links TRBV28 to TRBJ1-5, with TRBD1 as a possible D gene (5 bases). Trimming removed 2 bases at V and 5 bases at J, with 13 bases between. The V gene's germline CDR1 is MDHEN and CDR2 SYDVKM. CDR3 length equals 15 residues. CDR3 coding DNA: TGTGCCAGCAGTTTAACGTCAGGGTCCTATCAGCCCCAGCATTTT. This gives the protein CASSLTSGSYQPQHF.

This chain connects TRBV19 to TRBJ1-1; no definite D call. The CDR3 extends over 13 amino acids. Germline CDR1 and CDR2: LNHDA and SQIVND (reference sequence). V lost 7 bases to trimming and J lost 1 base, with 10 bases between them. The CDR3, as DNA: TGTGCCAGTAATCCAGGATGGAACACTGAAGCTTTCTTT. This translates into CASNPGWNTEAFF.

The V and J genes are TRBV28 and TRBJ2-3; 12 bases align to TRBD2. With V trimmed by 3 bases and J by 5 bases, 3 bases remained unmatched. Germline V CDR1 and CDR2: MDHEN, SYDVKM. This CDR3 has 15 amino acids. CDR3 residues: CASSLSLAGGDTQYF. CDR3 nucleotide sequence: TGTGCCAGCAGTTTGTCACTAGCGGGAGGAGATACGCAGTATTTT.

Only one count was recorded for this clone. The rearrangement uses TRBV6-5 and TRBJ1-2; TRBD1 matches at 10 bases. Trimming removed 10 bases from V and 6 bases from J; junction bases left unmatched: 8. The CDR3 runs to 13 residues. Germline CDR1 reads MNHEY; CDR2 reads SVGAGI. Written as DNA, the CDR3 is TGTGCCACCTTGACAGGGGGCGTCCATGGCTACACCTTC. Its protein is CATLTGGVHGYTF.

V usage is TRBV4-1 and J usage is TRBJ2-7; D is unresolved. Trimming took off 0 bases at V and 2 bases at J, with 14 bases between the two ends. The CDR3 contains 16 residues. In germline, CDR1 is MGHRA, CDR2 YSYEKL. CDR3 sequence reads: CASSQDFLTPPYEQYF. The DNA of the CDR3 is TGCGCCAGCAGCCAAGATTTTCTGACCCCGCCCTACGAGCAGTACTTC.

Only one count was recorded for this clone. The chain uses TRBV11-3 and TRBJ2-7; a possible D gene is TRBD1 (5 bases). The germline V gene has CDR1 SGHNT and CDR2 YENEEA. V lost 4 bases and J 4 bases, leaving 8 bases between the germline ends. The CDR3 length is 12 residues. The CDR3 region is CASSSTGYEQYF. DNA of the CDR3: TGTGCCAGCAGCTCTACAGGTTACGAGCAGTACTTC.